The 8 T cell receptor beta chains below were found in one sample sequenced in a study of T cells in Graves' hyperthyroidism and ophthalmopathy. Amplified regions were TCR beta CDR3 sequences from RNA transcripts. HTBI primers were the set used in a first-round RT-PCR of the TCR CDR3. TCRdb redid the calling of the multiplex PCR reads with MiXCR, one entry per CDR3 protein. The sample includes about 500,000 distinct CDR3 sequences, around 15% of them seen just once. Material: blood. These receptor sequences come from a woman in her 30s with Graves' ophthalmopathy.

The sample holds many counts of this clonotype. As DNA, the CDR3 is TGTGCCAGCAGCCTCAGGGGGGCAGGTTTCACAGATACGCAGTATTTT. This codes for CASSLRGAGFTDTQYF. V is TRBV12-3 or TRBV12-4 and J is TRBJ2-3, with D tentatively TRBD1 (7 bases). The V end was cut by 6 bases, the J end by 2 bases, with 18 bases between. The length of the CDR3 is 16 residues.

The rearrangement links TRBV7-9 to TRBJ2-5; 7 bases are a match to TRBD1. Germline-derived CDR1 and CDR2 are SEHNR and FQNEAQ (reference sequence). CDR3 length: 15 amino acids. Germline trimming cut 5 bases from V and 2 bases from J; bases unmatched to any gene: 8. The CDR3 sequence is CASSRIGGGQETQYF. Written as DNA, the CDR3 is TGTGCCAGCAGCCGCATAGGGGGCGGGCAAGAGACCCAGTACTTC. The full variable domain, with the rest looked up from reference TRBV7-9 and TRBJ2-5, is DTGVSQNPRHKITKRGQNVTFRCDPISEHNRLYWYRQTLGQGPEFLTYFQNEAQLEKSRLLSDRFSAERPKGSFSTLEIQRTEQGDSAMYLCASSRIGGGQETQYFGPGTRLLVL.

This clonotype was recorded at least ten times. The chain links TRBV7-9 to TRBJ1-4; TRBD1 is a possible D gene (6 bases). With 1 base removed from V and 2 bases from J, the gap between germline ends came to 8 bases. The CDR3 covers 15 residues. Germline CDR1 SEHNR, CDR2 FQNEAQ (reference sequence). The CDR3 is CASSLGTATNEKLFF. The CDR3 DNA is TGTGCCAGCAGCTTAGGGACAGCGACTAATGAAAAACTGTTTTTT.

There are a few counts of this clonotype. The chain links TRBV2 to TRBJ2-5; D gene uncertain. V gave up 2 bases and J gave up 4 bases, with 8 bases separating them. Germline CDR1 and CDR2: SNHLY and FYNNEI. This CDR3 comprises 13 residues. The CDR3 coding sequence is TGTGCCAGCAGTGAATCGTGGAGAGAGACCCAGTACTTC. This sequence encodes CASSESWRETQYF.

This chain uses TRBV6-1 with TRBJ2-5, with 7 bases identical to TRBD2. This CDR3 is 13 amino acids long. Germline CDR1 is MNHNS and CDR2 is SASEGT. V shed 5 bases and J 13 bases; nucleotides not matched to a gene: 13. The CDR3 sequence: CASSSSSGTIPYF. The CDR3 DNA follows: TGTGCCAGCAGTAGCTCCTCCGGGACTATTCCGTACTTC.

This clonotype occurred many times. The rearrangement uses TRBV12-3 or TRBV12-4 and TRBJ1-1; a weak D match, TRBD1 (6 bases). The CDR3 is 14 residues long. Trimming cost V 5 bases and J 0 bases, with 10 bases left between them. The CDR3 nucleotides read TGTGCCAGCAGTCGGGACATTTTGAACACTGAAGCTTTCTTT. This gives the protein CASSRDILNTEAFF.

This clonotype was picked up many times. The rearrangement joins TRBV2 to TRBJ2-3; maybe TRBD2 (6 bases). The ends were cut back, 2 bases at V and 0 bases at J, with 9 bases in the middle. The V gene's germline CDR1 is SNHLY and CDR2 FYNNEI. This CDR3 region has 15 residues. The CDR3 protein is CASSETSPSTDTQYF. DNA of the CDR3: TGTGCCAGCAGTGAAACTAGCCCGAGCACAGATACGCAGTATTTT.

At least ten counts were recorded for this clonotype. The chain recombines TRBV11-2 with TRBJ1-4, with D possibly matching TRBD1 (5 bases). V was pared by 0 bases and J by 8 bases, with 13 bases between. CDR3 length equals 15 residues. Germline V gene lookup returns CDR1 SGHAT and CDR2 FQNNGV. In DNA, the CDR3 is TGTGCCAGCAGCTTAGAACGGACACATGAGGAAAAACTGTTTTTT. The encoded protein is CASSLERTHEEKLFF.